This T cell receptor (beta chain) was captured by sequencing in a study of T cell repertoires in cytomegalovirus infection. Whole-study context: Peptides in the study included HLA-C-restricted and HLA-B-restricted CMV epitopes. Public signatures in TCR beta pointed to CMV infection and matching HLA type.

TCRdb used MiXCR to reprocess the reads, holding one entry per CDR3 protein. This sample has about 830,000 distinct CDR3 sequences, with 30% to 35% found just once. CDR3 length: 12 amino acids. CDR1 is MNHEY and CDR2 is SMNVEV in the germline V gene (reference sequence). Trimming removed 6 bases at V and 7 bases at J, with 12 bases between. Study-wide points: The study found HLA-C-restricted CMV-specific TCR beta clonotypes dominating the ex vivo response.

Comment on this clonotype: What it binds is not known.

The J gene is TRBJ1-2, the V gene TRBV27, with D maybe TRBD1 (6 bases). The starting material was cultured CD8+ T cells from PBMCs, obtained from culture after CMV antigen stimulation. This TCR derives from a human donor in good health (CMV status not recorded). Some clones in this sample may be carry-over from other donors' samples. The DNA of the CDR3 is TGTGCCAGCAGAGGGGGAATGACTGGCTACACCTTC. Translating gives CASRGGMTGYTF.